A selection of T cell receptor beta chains follows, all from one sample in a study of blood T cell repertoires in COVID-19. Libraries were prepared by immunoSEQ multiplex PCR; TCRdb keeps only in-frame clonotypes and omits some of them. This table holds about 75,000 clones, about 90% found once. Sequencing input: peripheral blood. The receptor set was obtained from a human donor in a cohort sampled during active COVID-19. CDR3s include the opening cysteine and the closing phenylalanine or tryptophan. D genes are given only for firm matches. Rows may omit the clone size; those that give it use once, few, many or a size class.

v_gene	abundance	j_gene	d_gene	CDR3nt	CDR3aa
TRBV28	-	TRBJ2-5	-	TGTGCCAGCAGTTTGTTAGGGGGGGCCCAAGAGACCCAGTACTTC	CASSLLGGAQETQYF
TRBV15	-	TRBJ2-5	TRBD2	TGTGCCACCAGTCCGCGCGGGGGGGAGACCCAGTACTTC	CATSPRGGETQYF
TRBV2	-	TRBJ2-5	-	TGTGCCAGCAGCGCTCTGTCGGGAGAGACCCAGTACTTC	CASSALSGETQYF
TRBV5-6	-	TRBJ2-7	TRBD2	TGTGCCAGCAGCTTGGTTGGGGGGGATTTCTACGAGCAGTACTTC	CASSLVGGDFYEQYF
TRBV6-2/TRBV6-3	-	TRBJ1-2	-	TGTGCCAGCAGTTACCCCTCGGTCCCCGCCTATGGCTACACCTTC	CASSYPSVPAYGYTF
TRBV2	-	TRBJ2-5	TRBD2	TGTGCCAGCAGTGGGGGGACTAGCGGAAATCAAGAGACCCAGTACTTC	CASSGGTSGNQETQYF
TRBV2	-	TRBJ2-7	-	TGTGCCAGCACGAGCGAGGCCCCGCCCTACGAGCAGTACTTC	CASTSEAPPYEQYF
TRBV18	-	TRBJ2-7	TRBD2	TGTGCCAGCTCACCACCGGGGCGGGGGGACGAGCAGTACTTC	CASSPPGRGDEQYF
TRBV19	-	TRBJ1-4	-	TGTGCCAGTCAGGGGTTAACTAATGAAAAACTGTTTTTT	CASQGLTNEKLFF
TRBV9	-	TRBJ1-3	-	TGTGCCAGCAGCGTGAGCTCTGGAAACACCATATATTTT	CASSVSSGNTIYF
TRBV5-4	once	TRBJ1-1	-	TGTGCCAGCAGCTTCGGATCGGGGAACACTGAAGCTTTCTTT	CASSFGSGNTEAFF
TRBV6-5	-	TRBJ2-6	-	TGTGCCAGCATCAAAGCGGGGGCCAACGTCCTGACTTTC	CASIKAGANVLTF
TRBV7-9	-	TRBJ1-5	-	TGTGCCAGCAGCTCGCAGGGTCAGAATCAGCCCCAGCATTTT	CASSSQGQNQPQHF
TRBV7-9	-	TRBJ1-1	-	TGTGCCAGCAGCTTAGTTGGGAGCACTGAAGCTTTCTTT	CASSLVGSTEAFF
TRBV9	once	TRBJ2-5	TRBD2	TGTGCCAGCAGCGTAGGGGAGGGCCCGGGCCAAGAGACCCAGTACTTC	CASSVGEGPGQETQYF
TRBV13	-	TRBJ2-5	-	TGTGCCAGCAGCTTAGGCTTAAGGGGCCGGGAGACCCAGTACTTC	CASSLGLRGRETQYF
TRBV3-1/TRBV3-2	-	TRBJ2-2	-	TGTGCCAGCAGCCAAGGTCGGGGAACCGGGGAGCTGTTTTTT	CASSQGRGTGELFF
TRBV6-2/TRBV6-3	-	TRBJ2-7	TRBD1	TGTGCCAGCAGTCCGGGACAGGGAAACTACGAGCAGTACTTC	CASSPGQGNYEQYF
TRBV7-3	few	TRBJ2-3	-	TGTGCCAGCAGCCCCTCCAGTCGACAGGATACGCAGTATTTT	CASSPSSRQDTQYF
TRBV18	-	TRBJ1-1	-	TGTGCCAGCTCACCAGCCACAGGGTACACTGAAGCTTTCTTT	CASSPATGYTEAFF
TRBV7-2	-	TRBJ2-3	-	TGTGCCAGCAGCCCCTTCCCAAGGGGGAGAGATACGCAGTATTTT	CASSPFPRGRDTQYF
TRBV7-9	few	TRBJ1-1	-	TGTGCCACCCGCTCGGGAGACCTTCTGAACACTGAAGCTTTCTTT	CATRSGDLLNTEAFF
TRBV2	few	TRBJ1-3	TRBD1	TGTGCCAGCAGAGACAGGGCGGCGGACACCATATATTTT	CASRDRAADTIYF
TRBV30	-	TRBJ1-3	-	TGTGCCTGGAGCCGAGGGGGGGTTGGAAACACCATATATTTT	CAWSRGGVGNTIYF
TRBV5-1	few	TRBJ1-1	-	TGCGCCAGCACCGAACAGGACCCGAACACTGAAGCTTTCTTT	CASTEQDPNTEAFF
TRBV12-3/TRBV12-4	-	TRBJ1-1	-	TGTGCCAGCAGTTATGACAGTGAAGCTTTCTTT	CASSYDSEAFF
TRBV7-9	once	TRBJ1-2	TRBD1	TGTGCCAGCAGCCCCGGGACAGGGGGCGATGGCTACACCTTC	CASSPGTGGDGYTF
TRBV7-2	-	TRBJ2-4	TRBD1	TGTGCCAGCAGCCTCGCCCGGGACAGCAATCAGTACTTC	CASSLARDSNQYF
TRBV19	-	TRBJ1-2	-	TGTGCCAGTAGTATTCGTTCGGGGTTTAACTATGGCTACACCTTC	CASSIRSGFNYGYTF
TRBV7-3	-	TRBJ2-1	TRBD1	TGTGCCAGCAGCTTAACTTCGACAGGGAGATACAATGAGCAGTTCTTC	CASSLTSTGRYNEQFF
TRBV6-6	once	TRBJ2-2	TRBD1	TGTGCCAGCAGTCGACAGGGACAGGCGAACACCGGGGAGCTGTTTTTT	CASSRQGQANTGELFF
TRBV5-4	-	TRBJ2-2	TRBD2	TGTGCCAGCAGCCCAGGGACTAGCGGGAGGGCGTCCGTCGGGGAGCTGTTTTTT	CASSPGTSGRASVGELFF
TRBV7-2	once	TRBJ2-1	TRBD2	TGTGCCAGCGGCGGGGGGTTTAGGCAGTTCTTC	CASGGGFRQFF
TRBV7-9	-	TRBJ1-2	-	TGTGCCAGCAGCTCGGACACCTTCGGCTACACCTTC	CASSSDTFGYTF
TRBV9	-	TRBJ2-5	-	TGTGCCAGCAGCCCTACAGACGAGACCCAGTACTTC	CASSPTDETQYF
TRBV24-1	-	TRBJ2-1	TRBD2	TGTGCCACCAGTGATAAGCTAGCGGGAGCGGGGAATGAGCAGTTCTTC	CATSDKLAGAGNEQFF
TRBV5-4	few	TRBJ2-1	TRBD1	TGTGCCAGCAGCTTACAGGGGCAGAGCAATGAGCAGTTCTTC	CASSLQGQSNEQFF
TRBV6-6	-	TRBJ2-5	TRBD2	TGTGCCAGCACCGTCGGGACTAGCGGGCAAGAGACCCAGTACTTC	CASTVGTSGQETQYF
TRBV10-3	-	TRBJ2-3	TRBD2	TGTGCCATCAGAGGACTAGCGGGAGATGGTGAAACCCCACGCACAGATACGCAGTATTTT	CAIRGLAGDGETPRTDTQYF
TRBV28	-	TRBJ1-2	-	TGTGCCAGCAGTTTATGGGGAGCGGGAGGGGAGGGCTACACCTTC	CASSLWGAGGEGYTF
TRBV19	once	TRBJ1-5	-	TGTGCCAGTAGTATAATGGGAGATAGCAATCAGCCCCAGCATTTT	CASSIMGDSNQPQHF
TRBV7-9	once	TRBJ1-4	-	TGTGCCAGCAGCTTAGGGGGCGATTCTAATGAAAAACTGTTTTTT	CASSLGGDSNEKLFF
TRBV2	once	TRBJ2-2	TRBD2	TGTGCCAGCAGTAAAGCGGGAGGGCCGACCGGGGAGCTGTTTTTT	CASSKAGGPTGELFF
TRBV19	few	TRBJ1-5	TRBD1	TGTGCCAGTAGTATTGTTGGGACAGGGGATGAACCCCAGCATTTT	CASSIVGTGDEPQHF
TRBV2	-	TRBJ1-2	-	TGTGCCAGCAGCCCTCACCTACAGGGTGGCTACACCTTC	CASSPHLQGGYTF
TRBV4-2	-	TRBJ1-2	-	TGTGCCAGCAGCCAAGAGCGGGGGGGCAGGGACTATGGCTACACCTTC	CASSQERGGRDYGYTF
TRBV10-3	-	TRBJ1-1	-	TGTGCCATCAGGACCGAGGTTGGTGAAGCTTTCTTT	CAIRTEVGEAFF
TRBV28	-	TRBJ2-5	TRBD2	TGTGCCAGCAGTTTGTTAGCGGGTTTGACAAGAAAAGAGACCCAGTACTTC	CASSLLAGLTRKETQYF
TRBV3-1/TRBV3-2	once	TRBJ2-3	TRBD1	TGTGCCAGCAGCCTACCCGAGGGAGCAGGGGGCGAAAGGAGCACAGATACGCAGTATTTT	CASSLPEGAGGERSTDTQYF
TRBV28	-	TRBJ1-5	-	TGTGCCAGCCGATTCTCGGGGGGTGGGGAGCCCCAGCATTTT	CASRFSGGGEPQHF
TRBV19	-	TRBJ1-1	TRBD1	TGTGCCAGTAGTATGTTACAGGGGGGTTTGGGCACTGAAGCTTTCTTT	CASSMLQGGLGTEAFF